This T cell receptor (beta chain) was found in a study of blood T cells in healthy people across ages. Points from the study as a whole: Roughly linear age-related decline in beta diversity appeared, significant by age around 40.

Remarks on this clonotype: Its matching antigen is unknown. This may arise from a read error, as a much more abundant clone is one base away.

This CDR3 contains 15 residues. The V gene end was trimmed by 8 bases and the J gene end by 3 bases; junction bases not matched to a gene: 8. From germline, CDR1 is MNHNS and CDR2 SASEGT. Alongside a J-beta primer mix, a sample-barcoded 5' primer served in a second PCR lasting roughly 6 to 11 cycles. Each of the cDNA molecules was tagged by a template-switch adaptor with 12 random nucleotides. TCRdb reprocessed the 5' RACE reads via MiXCR and lists one record per CDR3 protein. The repertoire holds 600,000 to 650,000 distinct CDR3 sequences, roughly three fifths seen once, with around 37% in the top ten.

The sequence came from a man aged 60 to 75 in good health. The sample taken for sequencing was blood. The rearrangement joins TRBV6-1 to TRBJ1-4; 8 nucleotides match TRBD1. The CDR3 nucleotides read TGTGCCAGCGCCCCATTGGGACAGGCTAATGAAAAACTGTTTTTT. Its protein product is CASAPLGQANEKLFF.